This T cell receptor (beta chain) emerged from a study of siplizumab effects on memory and regulatory T cells. Assays were performed on roughly 94,000 TCR templates per sample. Clones were sequenced by immunoSEQ multiplex PCR, and TCRdb holds only the in-frame ones, with some missing. Of 95,000 to 100,000 clones in the sample, around 90% were seen once. Germline CDR1 is LNHNV and CDR2 is YYDKDF (reference sequence). The CDR3 has 15 amino acids. V lost 0 bases, J lost 6 bases, and 12 bases lay in between. Findings and limits, study-wide: In the presence of siplizumab, alloreactive sequences traceable to unstimulated CD4+ memory cells were significantly reduced. Siplizumab cultures yielded proliferating Tregs whose suppressive function was not confirmed.

Comments on this clone: Its specificity is unknown.

Input material: non-Treg CD4+ T cells sorted from blood. The genes are TRBV15 and TRBJ2-4, with D uncertain. The sequence derives from a human donor in good health. In DNA, the CDR3 is TGTGCCACCAGCAGAGAAGCACCCGGTATAAACATTCAGTACTTC. It codes for CATSREAPGINIQYF.